This TCR beta chain was obtained from a study of shared clonotypes between healthy human individuals. About the study: Samples came from a couple of female and three male donors aged 18 to 49.

Produced via immunoSEQ multiplex PCR; TCRdb's table is partial and in-frame only. The sample yields approximately 2,000,000 clones, 85% to 95% seen once. Whole-study findings and limits: Clonotypes shared by all four donors outscored non-shared clonotypes in generation probability.

Into CD45RA+ naive and CD45RA-negative memory subsets, the CD4+ cells were split. This clone occurred once. Its matching antigen is unknown. Germline loops: CDR1 SGDLS, CDR2 YYNGEE. The CDR3 is 13 residues long. V was clipped by 3 bases and J by 9 bases, with 14 bases between them. The genes are TRBV9 and TRBJ2-3; TRBD2 is a possible D gene (5 bases). The receptor comes from a man aged 18-30 years in good health. Some clones in this sample may be carry-over from other donors' samples. Sample: naive CD4+ T cells from PBMCs. Subset noted: CD45RA+ positively selected. In nucleotides, the CDR3 is TGTGCCAGCAGCGCCCTACTAGGCAGAACGCAGTATTTT. This encodes CASSALLGRTQYF.